This T cell receptor (beta chain) was captured in a study of T cell clonality in common variable immunodeficiency. General study results and limits: CVID subjects showed higher TCRbeta clonality than healthy controls.

J lost 6 bases, V lost 6 bases, and 11 bases had no gene match. In germline, CDR1 is WNHNN, CDR2 SYGVQD (reference sequence). The CDR3 runs to 15 residues. The protocol was immunoSEQ multiplex PCR, while the TCRdb copy is restricted to in-frame clones and leaves out a portion. The table lists about 52,000 clones, with no singletons. This clone has ten or more counts. Antigen specificity is unknown. The read ends 3 residues early relative to the CDR3; the germline J gene fills the gap. Specimen: peripheral blood mononuclear cells. This sequence joins TRBV10-1 and TRBJ2-3, with 8 bases that match TRBD1. This TCR derives from a person aged 18 to 70 in good health. CDR3 DNA, as far as it was read: TGCGCCAGCAGCGCCAGGACAGGGTCGTGGGATACG. This codes for CASSARTGSWDT. The CDR3 reads in full as CASSARTGSWDTQYF.